This TCR beta chain was sequenced in a study of tumor-infiltrating lymphocytes in primary liver carcinoma. Findings of the study overall: A significantly higher top-250-clone fraction was recorded for tumors than for blood (p = 0.039). Reduced overlap was seen in tumor-adjacent and tumor-blood pairs versus tumor region pairs.

Concerning this clonotype: Antigen unknown. The CDR3 end shows no conserved phenylalanine or tryptophan, and so a read error is likely.

V was clipped by 7 bases and J by 2 bases; unmatched bases: 14. The CDR3 has 17 residues. Germline V gene data show CDR1 as PRHDT and CDR2 as FYEKMQ (reference sequence). TCR beta cDNA was reverse-transcribed from roughly 0.45 ug of total RNA. The reaction used a constant-region primer and ProtoScript II reverse transcriptase. What produced the TCR beta libraries was three nested multiplex PCR rounds using slightly modified ARM-PCR. For approximately 11 cycles apiece, the opening two PCR rounds ran with TRBV1-TRBV30 forward primers and a C-beta reverse primer. A single record per CDR3 protein comes from TCRdb applying MiXCR to the multiplex PCR reads. The repertoire includes approximately 24,000 distinct CDR3 sequences, around 78% of them detected once, and approximately 46% sits in the top ten. Co-extraction yielded RNA and DNA from about 20-30 mg of unsorted bulk tissue.

The sequencing sample was made of liver tumor tissue from sampling region 3. The subset is: tumor region T3, left-lateral pole. The chain recombines TRBV13 with TRBJ2-7; 10 bases map to TRBD2. The receptor was derived from a man aged 40-49 years with primary liver carcinoma and hepatitis B virus infection. CDR3 DNA sequence: TGTGCCAGCAACCTACAACTTAGCGGGAGGACGGCCTACGAGCAGTACTTA. Protein sequence: CASNLQLSGRTAYEQYL.